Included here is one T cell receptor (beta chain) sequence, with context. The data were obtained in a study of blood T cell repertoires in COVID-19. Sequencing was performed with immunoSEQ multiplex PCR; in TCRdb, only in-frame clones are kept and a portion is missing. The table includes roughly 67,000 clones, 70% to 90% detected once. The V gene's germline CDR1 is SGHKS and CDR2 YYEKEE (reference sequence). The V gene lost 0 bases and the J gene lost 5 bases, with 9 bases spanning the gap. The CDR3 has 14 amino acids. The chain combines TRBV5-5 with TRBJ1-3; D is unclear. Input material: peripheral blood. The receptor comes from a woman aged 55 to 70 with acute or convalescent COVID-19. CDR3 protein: CASSLGGLRNTIYF. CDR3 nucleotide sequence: TGTGCCAGCAGCTTGGGCGGGTTAAGAAACACCATATATTTT.